This T cell receptor (beta chain) was sequenced in a study of T cell responses to AZD1222 COVID-19 vaccine. Study-wide points: Donors in the cohort were predominantly white British and more often female, and clonal diversity was possibly underestimated.

Points on this clone: The antigen is unknown.

The CDR3 loop spans 13 amino acids. Deletions cut 5 bases from V and 3 bases from J, with 11 bases between. The V gene's germline CDR1 is SGHTA and CDR2 FQGNSA. Using immunoSEQ multiplex PCR, the repertoire was profiled, and TCRdb retains in-frame clones only, with some absent. Of about 180,000 clones in the sample, around nine tenths were seen once. Sequenced material: peripheral blood, taken on day 0 of AZD1222 vaccination. The TCR comes from an adult in good health. The J gene is TRBJ2-7, the V gene TRBV7-2, with D tentatively TRBD1 (5 bases). The CDR3 DNA sequence: TGTGCCAGCAGCACCGCTCAGGGCTACGAGCAGTACTTC. It codes for CASSTAQGYEQYF.